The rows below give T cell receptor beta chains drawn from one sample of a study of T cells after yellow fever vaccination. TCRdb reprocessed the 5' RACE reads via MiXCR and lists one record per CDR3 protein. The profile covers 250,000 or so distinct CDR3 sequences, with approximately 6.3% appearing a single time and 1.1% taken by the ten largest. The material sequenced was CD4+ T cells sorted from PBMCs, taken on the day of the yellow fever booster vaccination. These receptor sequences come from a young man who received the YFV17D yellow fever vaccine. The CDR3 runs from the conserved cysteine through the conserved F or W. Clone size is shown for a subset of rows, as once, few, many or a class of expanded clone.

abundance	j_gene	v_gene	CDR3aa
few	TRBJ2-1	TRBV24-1	CATSDGKRDRDNEQFF
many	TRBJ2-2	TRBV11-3	CASSLSGSSRTGELFF
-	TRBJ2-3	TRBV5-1	CASSFVADTQYF
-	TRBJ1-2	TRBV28	CASTIRAVEGYTF
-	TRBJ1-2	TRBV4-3	CASSQDDLRGYTF
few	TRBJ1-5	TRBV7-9	CASSSDRGLQPQHF
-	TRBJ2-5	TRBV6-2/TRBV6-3	CATAEAALGETQYF
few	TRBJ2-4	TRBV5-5	CASSEQGTGGLAKNIQYF
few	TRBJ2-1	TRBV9	CASSPAGTYNEQFF
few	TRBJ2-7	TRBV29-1	CSVGQGGSYEQYF
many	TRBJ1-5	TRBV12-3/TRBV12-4	CASTSRPRESAQHF
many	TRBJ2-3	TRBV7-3	CASRTSATDTQYF
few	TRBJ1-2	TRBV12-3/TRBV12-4	CASSSFPPSSYGYTF
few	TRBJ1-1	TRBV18	CASSGANTEAFF
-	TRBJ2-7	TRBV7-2	CASSSRTSGRAYEQYF
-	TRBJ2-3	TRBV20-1	CSALSPPDTQYF
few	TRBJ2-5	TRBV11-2	CASSFIGKETQYF
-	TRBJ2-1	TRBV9	CASSVGIAVPNNEQFF
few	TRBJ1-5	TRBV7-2	CASSLGLSSNQPQHF
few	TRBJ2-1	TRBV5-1	CASSWGDSYNEQFF
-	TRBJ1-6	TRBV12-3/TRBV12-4	CASSSGQTNSPLHF
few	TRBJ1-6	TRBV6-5	CASSYVRTGYADSPLHF
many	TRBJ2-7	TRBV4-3	CASSQDLREVQYF
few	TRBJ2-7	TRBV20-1	CSARPPSGQQTYEQYF
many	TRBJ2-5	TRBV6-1	CATGLGGRKGETQYF
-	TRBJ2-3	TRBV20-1	CSARDPIRASGLDTQYF
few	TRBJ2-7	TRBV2	CASTESYEQYF
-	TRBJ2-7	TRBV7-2	CASSSRLSGMGGEQYF
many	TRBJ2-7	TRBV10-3	CAISESGGGSSYEQYF
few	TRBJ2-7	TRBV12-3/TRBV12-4	CASSPRLVTYEQYF